The 19 T cell receptor beta chains in this list originate from one sample, sequenced in a study of OX40 agonist ivuxolimab in advanced cancers. Assay used: immunoSEQ multiplex PCR; TCRdb lists only in-frame clones, some missing. The sample holds about 67,000 clones, roughly 90% seen once. Sequenced material: CD4+ or CD8+ T cells sorted from blood, taken in a trial of the OX40 agonist ivuxolimab. Receptors were obtained from an adult with an advanced solid tumor such as melanoma, head and neck, liver or kidney cancer.

For the CDR3, the DNA is TGTGCCAGCAGCTTTTTACAGGGGAACACCGGGGAGCTGTTTTTT. It codes for CASSFLQGNTGELFF. V is TRBV11-3 and J is TRBJ2-2, with D possibly matching TRBD1 (6 bases). V lost 3 bases to trimming and J lost 1 base, with 9 bases between them. Germline CDR1 and CDR2: SGHNT and YENEEA. The length of the CDR3 is 15 residues.

The genes are TRBV4-3 and TRBJ2-2; no reliable D call. This CDR3 contains 16 residues. The V and J ends lost 6 bases and 4 bases respectively, with 18 bases between them. Germline assignment: CDR1 LGHNA and CDR2 YSLEER. The CDR3 protein is CASSDNRAVGTGELFF. CDR3 in DNA: TGCGCCAGCAGTGACAACCGGGCCGTAGGCACCGGGGAGCTGTTTTTT.

The rearrangement links TRBV10-3 to TRBJ2-7; 7 positions agree with TRBD2. This CDR3 contains 14 residues. V lost 5 bases and J lost 4; bases outside the gene matches: 8. CDR1 is ENHRY, CDR2 SYGVKD, per germline. CDR3 amino acids: CAISSPASGYEQYF. The CDR3 DNA sequence: TGTGCCATCAGTTCCCCGGCTAGCGGTTACGAGCAGTACTTC.

The J gene is TRBJ2-2, the V gene TRBV28; TRBD2 matches at 7 bases. V lost 2 bases and J lost 1; bases outside the gene matches: 4. CDR1 and CDR2 from the germline V gene are MDHEN and SYDVKM. The CDR3 consists of 16 residues. The CDR3 here is CASSLAGVRNTGELFF. Written as DNA, the CDR3 is TGTGCCAGCAGTTTAGCGGGGGTAAGGAACACCGGGGAGCTGTTTTTT.

The V gene is TRBV7-2, the J gene TRBJ2-3; a possible D gene is TRBD2 (7 bases). Germline CDR1 SGHTA, CDR2 FQGNSA. V lost 5 bases and J 4 bases, leaving 16 bases between the germline ends. This CDR3 region has 15 residues. In DNA, the CDR3 is TGTGCCAGCAGCCCCTTTGGGGGGGGCCCAGATACGCAGTATTTT. Protein: CASSPFGGGPDTQYF.

Of note for this clone: The same CDR3 can be traced to other DNA sequences in this sample. The chain couples TRBV5-1 to TRBJ2-7, with D maybe TRBD2 (6 bases). The germline gives CDR1 SGHRS, CDR2 YFSETQ. This CDR3 comprises 12 residues. Between the trimmed V and J ends, which lost 5 bases and 3 bases, there was a span of 9 bases. The DNA for the CDR3 is TGCGCCAGCAGTGGGGACTTCTACGAGCAGTACTTC. It yields the protein CASSGDFYEQYF.

The table lists this clone with a count of one. The V gene is TRBV5-1, the J gene TRBJ2-5; perhaps TRBD1 as D (6 bases). Germline V gene sequence: CDR1 SGHRS, CDR2 YFSETQ. CDR3 length equals 15 residues. V was cut by 4 bases and J by 1 base, with 14 bases left in between. The CDR3 is CASSAETGAQETQYF. CDR3 nucleotides: TGCGCCAGCAGCGCAGAGACAGGAGCCCAAGAGACCCAGTACTTC. Full variable domain (outside the CDR3, taken from reference TRBV5-1 and TRBJ2-5): KAGVTQTPRYLIKTRGQQVTLSCSPISGHRSVSWYQQTPGQGLQFLFEYFSETQRNKGNFPGRFSGRQFSNSRSEMNVSTLELGDSALYLCASSAETGAQETQYFGPGTRLLVL.

The rearrangement links TRBV4-1 to TRBJ1-4, with D tentatively TRBD1 (5 bases). Germline V gene sequence: CDR1 MGHRA, CDR2 YSYEKL. The CDR3 is 13 amino acids. The V gene lost 1 base and the J gene lost 8 bases, with 8 bases spanning the gap. The CDR3: CASSQGTSEKLFF. The CDR3 DNA is TGCGCCAGCAGCCAAGGGACATCGGAAAAACTGTTTTTT.

The V call is TRBV19, the J call TRBJ2-5; tentatively, D is TRBD1 (5 bases). Trimming cost V 1 base and J 1 base, with 10 bases left between them. The CDR3 sequence is 15 residues long. Germline CDR1 and CDR2: LNHDA and SQIVND (reference sequence). CDR3 amino acids: CASSIGGPGQETQYF. As DNA, the CDR3 is TGTGCCAGTAGTATAGGGGGCCCGGGCCAAGAGACCCAGTACTTC.

This clone was seen only a few times. The chain has TRBV2 and TRBJ1-1, with D unresolved. Trimming removed 2 bases at V and 0 bases at J, with 7 bases between. The CDR3 spans 14 residues. In germline, CDR1 is SNHLY, CDR2 FYNNEI. CDR3 residues: CASSELGMNTEAFF. Here the CDR3 DNA reads TGTGCCAGCAGTGAATTGGGTATGAACACTGAAGCTTTCTTT.

This clone came up once. V usage is TRBV5-5 and J usage is TRBJ2-7; TRBD2 aligns across 11 bases. Germline V gives CDR1 SGHKS, CDR2 YYEKEE (reference sequence). The CDR3 covers 15 residues. The V and J ends lost 5 bases and 2 bases, in that order; junction bases with no gene match: 6. The CDR3 DNA reads as TGTGCCAGCAGGAAGCTAGCGGGGGGTGCCTACGAGCAGTACTTC. Its protein product is CASRKLAGGAYEQYF.

The chain uses TRBV10-3 and TRBJ1-1, with TRBD1 as a possible D gene (5 bases). The CDR3 covers 16 residues. Germline V CDR1 and CDR2: ENHRY, SYGVKD. V was trimmed by 6 bases and J by 7 bases, leaving 24 bases between them. The chain's CDR3 is CAIRYTLDNRRGEAFF. CDR3 DNA: TGTGCCATCAGGTACACACTGGACAATCGAAGGGGTGAAGCTTTCTTT.

This chain connects TRBV7-9 to TRBJ1-2; possibly TRBD1 for D (5 bases). This CDR3 is built from 15 residues. V dropped 11 bases and J dropped 0 bases, with 19 bases sitting between them. Germline values: CDR1 SEHNR, CDR2 FQNEAQ (reference sequence). Written as DNA, the CDR3 is TGTGCCCCATCTAAGGCGGGGGTGACTAACTATGGCTACACCTTC. Encoded protein: CAPSKAGVTNYGYTF.

This chain connects TRBV5-1 to TRBJ1-2; D remains unclear. CDR1 is SGHRS and CDR2 is YFSETQ in the germline V gene. Between the trimmed V and J ends, which lost 5 bases and 4 bases, there was a span of 9 bases. The CDR3 extends over 12 amino acids. The CDR3 reads CASRDSVYGYTF. Written as DNA, the CDR3 is TGCGCCAGCAGGGACTCAGTCTATGGCTACACCTTC.

The genes are TRBV5-5 and TRBJ1-1; 7 bases match TRBD1. With V trimmed by 3 bases and J by 5 bases, 4 bases remained unmatched. The CDR3 is 13 amino acids. Per germline, CDR1 SGHKS and CDR2 YYEKEE (reference sequence). The CDR3 protein is CASSSTGQTEAFF. Here the CDR3 DNA reads TGTGCCAGCAGCTCGACAGGGCAAACTGAAGCTTTCTTT. The variable domain in full, completed from reference TRBV5-5 and TRBJ1-1, reads DAGVTQSPTHLIKTRGQQVTLRCSPISGHKSVSWYQQVLGQGPQFIFQYYEKEERGRGNFPDRFSARQFPNYSSELNVNALLLGDSALYLCASSSTGQTEAFFGQGTRLTVV.

This chain uses TRBV5-6 with TRBJ2-3; TRBD2 agrees at 7 bases. CDR1 is SGHDT and CDR2 is YYEEEE in the germline V gene. The CDR3 extends over 15 amino acids. V dropped 1 base and J dropped 4; count of bases not matched to a gene: 6. CDR3 in DNA: TGTGCCAGCAGCTTGTTGAGCGGGATCGCAGATACGCAGTATTTT. Amino acids: CASSLLSGIADTQYF.

V gene TRBV2 combines with J gene TRBJ1-2; 8 bases agree with TRBD1. The ends lost 7 bases at V and 2 bases at J; junction bases unmatched: 12. Germline CDR1 is SNHLY and CDR2 is FYNNEI. This CDR3 has 16 amino acids. The CDR3 DNA follows: TGTGCCAGCATAGAGACAGGGGCCCACTTAAACTATGGCTACACCTTC. Its translation is CASIETGAHLNYGYTF.

This sequence joins TRBV5-1 and TRBJ1-4; 10 bases align to TRBD1. Germline-derived CDR1 and CDR2 are SGHRS and YFSETQ. This CDR3 is built from 17 residues. V lost 0 bases, J lost 4 bases, and 6 bases stayed unmatched. The CDR3 coding sequence is TGCGCCAGCAGCTTGGGACAGGGGGCCGGTAATAATGAAAAACTGTTTTTT. It codes for CASSLGQGAGNNEKLFF.

The genes are TRBV28 and TRBJ2-7; unclear D gene. The length of the CDR3 is 14 residues. Trimming took 6 bases from V and 2 from J, leaving 14 bases between them. CDR1 is MDHEN, CDR2 SYDVKM, per germline. This CDR3 reads CASRPTGPPYEQYF. CDR3 in DNA: TGTGCCAGCAGGCCAACCGGGCCTCCCTACGAGCAGTACTTC.